This T cell receptor (beta chain) appears in the sequencing data of a study of regulatory T cells in long-lasting Graves disease. The study, taken as a whole, reports: Less diverse TCR repertoires were seen in persistent Graves' patients than in newly diagnosed ones. Exclusively peripheral blood, rather than thyroid tissue, was studied. Persistent patients shared some 2,500 public clonotypes among themselves. Newly diagnosed patients shared fewer, at about 890.

Library construction for TCR beta used iRepertoire HTBI primers and Arm-PCR of CDR3 regions. One entry per CDR3 protein results from TCRdb running MiXCR on the multiplex PCR reads. The top ten hold roughly 20% of the sample, which has 300,000 to 500,000 distinct CDR3 sequences, less than 25% seen once. Documented time point: persistent/refractory GD, antithyroid drugs over 5 years with positive TRAb. Extracted RNA from PBMCs served as the source of the TCR library. With respect to this clonotype: Its antigen is undetermined.

The TCR was taken from a female donor with Graves disease. The material was peripheral blood mononuclear cells (PBMCs), obtained when the disease was refractory, from a patient treated with antithyroid drugs.

CDR3 nucleotide sequence: TGTGCCAGCTCACCGGGGGCAGCCAAAAACATTCAGTACTTC. Its translation is CASSPGAAKNIQYF. This sequence joins TRBV18 and TRBJ2-4; D perhaps matches TRBD1 (6 bases). Trimming pared 3 bases from V and 0 bases from J, leaving 6 bases between. The CDR3 has 14 amino acids. CDR1 and CDR2 from the germline V gene are KGHSH and LQKENI.